This paragraph reports one T cell receptor (beta chain). Its specificity is not known. Patients selected for sequencing had displayed CD8+CD57+ cell expansion by flow cytometry. TCR beta VDJ and CDR3 profiling used genomic DNA as template. MiXCR, run by TCRdb on the reads, gives a single entry per CDR3 protein. The sample records 150,000 or so distinct CDR3 sequences, about 48% being singletons. The source of the sample is a study of CD8+CD57+ T cells in acquired aplastic anemia. At the level of the study: CD4+ and CD8+ cells, once sorted, gave DNA averaging approximately 3 ug.

General study results and limits: Researchers report that about 28 CD8+ CDR3 sequences appeared in both patients and controls.

V was clipped by 5 bases and J by 4 bases, with 12 bases between them. This CDR3 has 13 residues. Looked up from germline, CDR1 is MGHRA and CDR2 is YSYEKL. The genes are TRBV4-1 and TRBJ2-7, with no clear D. The sample was sorted CD4+, CD8+, or CD8+CD57+ T cells (not recorded which) from PBMCs. This TCR derives from a human donor with aplastic anemia. The CDR3 nucleotides are TGCGCCAGCAGCTTCGCAACAAGGTACGAGCAGTACTTC. Its protein product is CASSFATRYEQYF.